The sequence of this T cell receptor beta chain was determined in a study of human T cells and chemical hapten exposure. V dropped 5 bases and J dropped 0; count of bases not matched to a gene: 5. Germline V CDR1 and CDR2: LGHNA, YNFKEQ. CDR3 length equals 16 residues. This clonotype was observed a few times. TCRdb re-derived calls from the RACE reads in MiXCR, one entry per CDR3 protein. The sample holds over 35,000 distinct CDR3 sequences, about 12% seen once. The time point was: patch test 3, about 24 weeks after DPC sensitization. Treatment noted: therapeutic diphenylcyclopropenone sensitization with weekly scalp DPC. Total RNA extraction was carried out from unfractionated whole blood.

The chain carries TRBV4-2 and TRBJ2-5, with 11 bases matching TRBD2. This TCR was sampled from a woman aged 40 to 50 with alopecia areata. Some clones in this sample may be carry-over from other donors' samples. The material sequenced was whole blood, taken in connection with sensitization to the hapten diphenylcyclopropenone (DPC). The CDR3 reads CASSSTTSGNQETQYF. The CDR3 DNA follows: TGTGCCAGCAGCTCCACGACTAGCGGGAACCAAGAGACCCAGTACTTC.